The 20 T cell receptor beta chains given below trace back to one sample, sequenced in a study of T cells after posttransplantation cyclophosphamide. The data were produced by immunoSEQ multiplex PCR, yet TCRdb's version contains in-frame clones alone and is incomplete. Reported are roughly 35,000 clones, none seen only once; the ten largest carry 1% to 1.5%. The specimen sequenced was PBMCs. Receptors were obtained from a girl aged 10 to 17 in good health, CMV-negative, and a related stem cell transplant donor.

This clone was detected ten times or more. The DNA for the CDR3 is TGTGCCAGCAGTTTATCAGGGGGCTGGGAAAAACTGTTTTTT. Translated: CASSLSGGWEKLFF. This chain uses TRBV28 with TRBJ1-4; TRBD1 agrees at 8 bases. J gave up 8 bases and V 1 base, and 3 bases lay outside the gene matches. This CDR3 region has 14 residues. Germline CDR1 and CDR2: MDHEN and SYDVKM.

This clone has a handful of counts. The rearrangement joins TRBV6-5 to TRBJ2-5; a weak D match, TRBD1 (6 bases). The assigned J gene may be wrong: the sequence end matches TRBJ2-7 better. The CDR3 has 12 residues. Germline lookup yields CDR1 MNHEY and CDR2 SVGAGI. As DNA, the CDR3 is TGTGCCAGCAGTGCGGACAGCTACGAGCAGTACTTC. Residues: CASSADSYEQYF.

The J gene is TRBJ2-5, the V gene TRBV23-1, with 15 nucleotides matching TRBD2. TRBV23-1 is designated an ORF whose function remains uncertain. V dropped 2 bases and J dropped 1; count of bases not matched to a gene: 5. The CDR3 length is 18 residues. Here the CDR3 reads CASSQGLAGGGPQETQYF. The CDR3 DNA sequence: TGCGCCAGCAGTCAAGGACTAGCGGGGGGGGGACCCCAAGAGACCCAGTACTTC.

A note on this clone: The germline gene is not matched at one end of the junction; a read error may be the cause. V is TRBV11-2 and J is TRBJ2-2; 11 bases map to TRBD1. CDR3 size: 16 residues. Germline CDR1 and CDR2: SGHAT and FQNNGV. The CDR3 bases are TGTGCCAGCAGCTTCGGACAGGGGGCGAACGCCGGGGAGCTGTTTTTT. Translating gives CASSFGQGANAGELFF.

This clone has more than one count but fewer than ten. The chain employs TRBV30 and TRBJ1-2; D gene uncertain. The V gene's germline CDR1 is GTSNPN and CDR2 SVGIG (reference sequence). The ends were cut back, 8 bases at V and 4 bases at J, with 17 bases in the middle. CDR3 length equals 13 residues. CDR3 residues: CALVAPNLYGYTF. The CDR3 DNA reads TGTGCCCTCGTGGCCCCAAACCTCTATGGCTACACCTTC.

This clone was recorded at least ten times. The chain is built from TRBV5-1 and TRBJ2-7; tentatively, D is TRBD2 (6 bases). The ends were cut back, 0 bases at V and 0 bases at J, with 7 bases in the middle. The CDR3 totals 14 residues. CDR1 and CDR2 from the germline V gene are SGHRS and YFSETQ. DNA for the CDR3: TGCGCCAGCAGCTTGGGGGACTTCTCCTACGAGCAGTACTTC. The encoded protein is CASSLGDFSYEQYF.

This clone was counted ten times or more. For the CDR3, the DNA is TGTGCCAGCAGTGTTAGGTCCCCTAGCGGGATGAACACCGGGGAGCTGTTTTTT. This codes for CASSVRSPSGMNTGELFF. The chain is built from TRBV27 and TRBJ2-2; the match to TRBD2 covers 9 bases. The CDR3 sequence is 18 residues long. V trimming: 5 bases; J trimming: 1 base; junction bases outside the gene matches: 11. The germline V gene encodes CDR1 MNHEY and CDR2 SMNVEV (reference sequence).

Turning to this clone: At one boundary the junction diverges from the germline segment, which might be a read error. V and J are TRBV30 and TRBJ2-2, with 8 bases lining up with TRBD2. The CDR3 is made up of 15 amino acids. Germline CDR1 is GTSNPN and CDR2 is SVGIG (reference sequence). The CDR3 nucleotides are TGTGCCTGGAGTAATAGCGGGATGAACACCGGGGGGCTGTTTTTT. It is translated as CAWSNSGMNTGGLFF.

The chain uses TRBV6-5 and TRBJ1-2; TRBD1 matches at 7 bases. Germline values: CDR1 MNHEY, CDR2 SVGAGI. The J segment lost 7 bases and the V segment lost 5 bases, leaving 4 bases of the junction unmatched. The CDR3 is made up of 12 amino acids. CDR3 protein: CASSRQGTGYTF. For the CDR3, the DNA is TGTGCCAGCAGTAGACAGGGTACTGGCTACACCTTC.

This clone was seen many times. The rearrangement uses TRBV19 and TRBJ1-1; D gene ambiguous. V lost 5 bases and J 3 bases, leaving 13 bases between the germline ends. Per germline, CDR1 LNHDA and CDR2 SQIVND (reference sequence). The CDR3 is made up of 14 amino acids. The CDR3 loop reads CASSANSGYTEAFF. The CDR3 coding sequence is TGTGCCAGTAGTGCCAATTCGGGGTACACTGAAGCTTTCTTT.

J is TRBJ2-1 and V is TRBV4-3, with 9 bases lining up with TRBD2. CDR3 length equals 17 residues. Germline CDR1 LGHNA, CDR2 YSLEER. J was trimmed by 5 bases and V by 2 bases; bases with no gene match: 10. The CDR3 loop reads CASSQWSLAGSNNEQFF. The CDR3 nucleotides are TGCGCCAGCAGCCAATGGTCCCTAGCGGGAAGTAACAATGAGCAGTTCTTC.

The rearrangement links TRBV18 to TRBJ1-1; possible D gene TRBD1, 5 bases. This CDR3 comprises 13 residues. Germline values: CDR1 KGHSH, CDR2 LQKENI. Trimming removed 3 bases at V and 8 bases at J, with 13 bases between. CDR3 protein: CASSPYRQSEAFF. Here the CDR3 DNA reads TGTGCCAGCTCACCGTATCGACAGTCGGAAGCTTTCTTT. Combining the CDR3 with reference TRBV18 and TRBJ1-1 gives the whole variable domain NAGVMQNPRHLVRRRGQEARLRCSPMKGHSHVYWYRQLPEEGLKFMVYLQKENIIDESGMPKERFSAEFPKEGPSILRIQQVVRGDSAAYFCASSPYRQSEAFFGQGTRLTVV.

This clone was observed a handful of times. The J gene is TRBJ1-2, the V gene TRBV6-5; D is undetermined. The CDR3 totals 16 residues. With 3 bases removed from V and 0 bases from J, the gap between germline ends came to 14 bases. Germline CDR1 reads MNHEY; CDR2 reads SVGAGI. DNA of the CDR3: TGTGCCAGCAGTTATGGCCCCGGCGGCGCTAACTATGGCTACACCTTC. Encoded protein: CASSYGPGGANYGYTF.

This clone was found many times. The chain has TRBV29-1 and TRBJ2-7; the D is unclear. CDR1 and CDR2 from the germline V gene are SQVTM and ANQGSEA. The CDR3 length is 11 residues. V was pared by 4 bases and J by 3 bases, with 7 bases between. The CDR3 sequence: CSVGSGYEQYF. The CDR3 DNA sequence: TGCAGCGTTGGCTCGGGCTACGAGCAGTACTTC.

This clone was recorded at least ten times. The chain couples TRBV7-9 to TRBJ1-1; D gene unclear. CDR1 SEHNR and CDR2 FQNEAQ come from the germline V gene (reference sequence). Trimming removed 5 bases at V and 4 bases at J, with 8 bases between. The CDR3 contains 12 residues. The CDR3 sequence is CASSVGLTEAFF. In DNA, the CDR3 is TGTGCCAGCAGCGTCGGTCTCACTGAAGCTTTCTTT.

In this sample, this clone turned up many times. The V gene is TRBV19, the J gene TRBJ2-1; 11 bases match TRBD2. The V segment lost 9 bases and the J segment 2 bases; nucleotides outside the gene matches: 3. CDR3 size: 14 residues. Looked up from germline, CDR1 is LNHDA and CDR2 is SQIVND (reference sequence). CDR3 sequence reads: CASLAGGTYNEQFF. CDR3 coding DNA: TGTGCCAGCCTAGCGGGAGGTACCTACAATGAGCAGTTCTTC. Using reference TRBV19 and TRBJ2-1 for the parts outside the CDR3, the full variable domain is DGGITQSPKYLFRKEGQNVTLSCEQNLNHDAMYWYRQDPGQGLRLIYYSQIVNDFQKGDIAEGYSVSREKKESFPLTVTSAQKNPTAFYLCASLAGGTYNEQFFGPGTRLTVL.

The V call is TRBV6-5, the J call TRBJ2-7; 7 nucleotides agree with TRBD1. This CDR3 region has 11 residues. Germline loops: CDR1 MNHEY, CDR2 SVGAGI. The junction had 0 bases not matched to a gene; V was cut back by 5 bases and J by 5 bases. The CDR3 coding sequence is TGTGCCAGCAGTACAGGGGACGAGCAGTACTTC. This translates into CASSTGDEQYF.

This clone was found many times. The CDR3 does not close with the conserved phenylalanine or tryptophan, likely indicating a read error. It is unclear where the CDR3 begins or ends on the DNA, so no DNA is shown, and the CDR3 is as TCRdb lists it. The rearrangement joins TRBV6-4 to TRBJ2-7; TRBD2 was called by the table and not checked on the DNA. CDR1 is MRHNA, CDR2 SNTAGT, per germline. The CDR3 sequence runs 11 residues, both termini included. CDR3 sequence: CASSDIASEGG.

This clone was detected many times. This chain uses TRBV7-3 with TRBJ2-1; 7 bases line up with TRBD2. V shed 3 bases and J 6 bases; nucleotides not matched to a gene: 8. Germline V gene data show CDR1 as SGHTA and CDR2 as FQGTGA. The CDR3 loop spans 15 amino acids. The CDR3 region is CASSFGGRVINEQFF. The CDR3 coding sequence is TGTGCCAGCAGCTTTGGCGGGAGAGTGATCAATGAGCAGTTCTTC.

This clone was found many times. The rearrangement links TRBV6-6 to TRBJ1-5; possible D gene TRBD1, 5 bases. CDR3 length: 14 amino acids. Per germline, CDR1 MNHNY and CDR2 SVGAGI (reference sequence). V was shortened by 6 bases and J by 2 bases, with 11 bases between the two germline ends. Here the CDR3 DNA reads TGTGCCAGCAGCATGGGGGGGGGCAATCAGCCCCAGCATTTT. This sequence encodes CASSMGGGNQPQHF.